This T cell receptor (beta chain) stems from a study of blood T cell repertoires in COVID-19. CDR3 length: 12 amino acids. Germline values: CDR1 GTSNPN, CDR2 SVGIG (reference sequence). The V gene end was trimmed by 4 bases and the J gene end by 3 bases; junction bases not matched to a gene: 2. Generated by immunoSEQ multiplex PCR, the TCRdb table keeps only in-frame clones and is missing some. The sample has around 150,000 clones; around 82% are singletons. This TCR was recovered from a woman between 40 and 50 years old with COVID-19, enrolled during active disease. Sequenced input: peripheral blood. The chain carries TRBV30 and TRBJ1-2; 7 bases are a match to TRBD1. The CDR3 nucleotides are TGTGCCTGGACGCAGGGGGACTATGGCTACACCTTC. Protein product: CAWTQGDYGYTF.